The subject of this entry is one T cell receptor (beta chain). This clone was picked up one time. Its antigen is unknown. No per-base quality is available; no much larger clone lies one base away. The data were obtained in a study of OX40 agonist ivuxolimab in advanced cancers. Describing the broader study: Ivuxolimab, which targeted the costimulatory receptor OX40 (CD134), was an agonistic, fully human IgG2 monoclonal antibody. Intravenous ivuxolimab was administered to patients every 2 weeks at six dose levels: 0.01, 0.1, 0.3, 1.5, 3 and 10 mg/kg. The monotherapy dose-escalation portion (N ≈ 56 patients) of the phase I ivuxolimab trial is reported in the paper. Three dose-escalation patients achieved partial responses, one with hepatocellular carcinoma and two with cutaneous melanoma. Prior anti-PD-1, anti-PD-L1 or anti-CTLA-4 therapy was permitted, and about 40% of dose-escalation patients had received checkpoint inhibitors. Of the roughly 51 patients in dose escalation, 19 had hepatocellular carcinoma, about 15 had melanoma, 9 had renal cell carcinoma and 9 had head and neck cancer. In the dose-escalation cohort, around four fifths of patients were male, and the mean age was approximately 60 years with a range of roughly 20 to 79. The point of sequencing TCRbeta in the periphery was to test whether ivuxolimab changed TCR sequence diversity and drove clonal T-cell expansion.

The investigation overall reported the following: At doses of 0.1 to 3.0 mg/kg, clonal expansion of both CD4+ and CD8+ T cells in blood was seen between baseline and week 6. After ivuxolimab, CD8+ T cells had more expanded clones than CD4+ T cells on average. Low levels of normalized T-cell clonal expansion were also seen in some nonresponding patients. In the 0.1-3.0 mg/kg groups, partial responders were among the patients with the lowest normalized peripheral clonal expansion, particularly in CD8+ T cells. The antigen specificity of the peripheral T cells that underwent clonal expansion was not determined.

Genomic DNA was extracted from sorted cells for sequencing of the TCRbeta CDR3 region. The immunoSEQ Assay was used to sequence the TCRbeta CDR3 regions. In its TCRdb copy, this immuneACCESS table keeps in-frame sequences only and misses some clones. Where compared with another copy, unresolved V genes explain less than half of these, and the others have no known cause. Present in this sample are about 35,000 clones, around four fifths of which were seen just once. The top ten hold 10% to 15% of the sample. Patients with autoimmune disease history or receiving systemic immunosuppression were excluded from the trial. Peripheral blood for TCR sequencing was collected from all dose cohorts at baseline, on cycle 4 day 1, and on cycle 7 day 1. Samples were obtained from an open-label, multicenter, first-in-human phase I dose-escalation trial of ivuxolimab. Adults with locally advanced or metastatic head and neck squamous cell, hepatocellular, melanoma or renal cell carcinoma were enrolled in the trial. Before TCR sequencing, CD4+ T cells and CD8+ T cells from peripheral blood were sorted into separate populations.

The sample was CD4+ or CD8+ T cells sorted from blood, taken in a trial of the OX40 agonist ivuxolimab. This TCR derives from an adult with an advanced solid tumor such as melanoma, head and neck, liver or kidney cancer.

The DNA reads TGTGCCAGCAGCCAAATCAATGGCGGGAGGAGGAATGAGCAGTTCTTC. It translates to CASSQINGGRRNEQFF. The sequence is built from TRBV7-2 and TRBJ2-1; TRBD2 fits 8 bases in the junction. Trimming removed 5 bases from V and 7 bases from J; the gene matches leave 13 bases unexplained. CDR1 and CDR2 are drawn from the germline V gene: SGHTA, FQGNSA. Taken from cysteine to phenylalanine, the CDR3 has 16 residues. The kept DNA is CDR3 alone, 48 bases in frame from the first base. The full variable domain, with segments outside the CDR3 supplied by the reference TRBV7-2 and TRBJ2-1 proteins, appears as GAGVSQSPSNKVTEKGKDVELRCDPISGHTALYWYRQSLGQGLEFLIYFQGNSAPDKSGLPSDRFSAERTGGSVSTLTIQRTQQEDSAVYLCASSQINGGRRNEQFFGPGTRLTVL.